Listed below are T cell receptor beta chains from one sample, sequenced in a study of PD-1 blockade in classical Hodgkin lymphoma. The table came from immunoSEQ multiplex PCR; TCRdb's copy has only in-frame clones and leaves some out. The sample has fewer than 45,000 clones, about 86% seen once; the top ten hold 4.5% to 6.5%. Sequenced here: peripheral blood mononuclear cells (PBMCs), sampled before the second cycle of nivolumab. The receptors were sampled from a human donor with classical Hodgkin lymphoma. CDR3s include the opening cysteine and the closing phenylalanine or tryptophan.

v_gene	CDR3aa
TRBV12-5	CASGLGERWTEAFF
TRBV28	CACTPGQERGYTF
TRBV19	CASSKIGGTDTQYF
TRBV5-1	CASTDSRELFF
TRBV6-1	CASSGRDTEAFF
TRBV9	CASSSGQGGRETQYF
TRBV6-1	CASSEAGAGSYEQYF
TRBV7-9	CASRGGGAGEKLFF
TRBV5-3	CARRGPGGTQYF
TRBV19	CATGVNYGYTF
TRBV19	CASSRAPGQGLYEQYF
TRBV6-5	CASSSGTGSYNEQFF
TRBV7-2	CASSFRGSTDTQYF
TRBV11-2	CASSSTGPLAKNIQYF
TRBV18	CASSKDREASGNTIYF
TRBV27	CASGETGGAPKEESPLHF
TRBV9	CASGKGHFNEKLFF
TRBV27	CASSTGGNEKLFF
TRBV20-1	CRAGDSDTQYF
TRBV5-1	CASSLGPREQYF
TRBV9	CASSVAAWGGETQYF
TRBV28	CASSSELYEQYF
TRBV28	CASSFHGQGRNSPLHF
TRBV6-1	CASRGQGEGNQPQHF
TRBV2	CASSRDRGLAVNTGELFF
TRBV6-1	CASSVTSGHASEQFF
TRBV6-5	CASRRDRGSNEQFF